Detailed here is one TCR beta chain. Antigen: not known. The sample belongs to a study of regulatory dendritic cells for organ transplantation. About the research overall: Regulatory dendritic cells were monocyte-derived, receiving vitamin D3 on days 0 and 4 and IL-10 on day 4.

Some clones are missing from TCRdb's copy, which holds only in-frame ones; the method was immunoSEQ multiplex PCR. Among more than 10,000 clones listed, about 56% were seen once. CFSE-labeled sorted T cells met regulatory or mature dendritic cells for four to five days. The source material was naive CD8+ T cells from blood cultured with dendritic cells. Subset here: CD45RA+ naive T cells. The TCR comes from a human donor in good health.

CDR3 coding DNA: TGTGCCAGCAGCTTTGCGGGGGGGTTCCCCAAGCAGTTCTTC. Translation: CASSFAGGFPKQFF. This rearrangement joins TRBV7-9 to TRBJ2-1, with 9 positions matching TRBD2. The V gene's germline CDR1 is SEHNR and CDR2 FQNEAQ (reference sequence). This CDR3 has 14 residues. J was trimmed by 11 bases and V by 3 bases; bases with no gene match: 8. The variable domain in full, completed from reference TRBV7-9 and TRBJ2-1, reads DTGVSQNPRHKITKRGQNVTFRCDPISEHNRLYWYRQTLGQGPEFLTYFQNEAQLEKSRLLSDRFSAERPKGSFSTLEIQRTEQGDSAMYLCASSFAGGFPKQFFGPGTRLTVL.